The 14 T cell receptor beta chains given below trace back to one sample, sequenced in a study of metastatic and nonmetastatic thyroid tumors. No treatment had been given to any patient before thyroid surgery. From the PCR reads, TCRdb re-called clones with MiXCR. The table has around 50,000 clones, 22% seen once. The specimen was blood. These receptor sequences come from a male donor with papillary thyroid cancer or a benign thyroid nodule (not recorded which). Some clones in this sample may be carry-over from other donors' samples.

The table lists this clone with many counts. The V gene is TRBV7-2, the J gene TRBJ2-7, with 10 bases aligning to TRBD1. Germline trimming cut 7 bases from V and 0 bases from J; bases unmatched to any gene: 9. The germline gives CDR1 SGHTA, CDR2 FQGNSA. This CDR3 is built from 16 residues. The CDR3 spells CASIGTGDGSSYEQYF. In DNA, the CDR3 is TGTGCCAGCATCGGGACAGGGGACGGTAGCTCCTACGAGCAGTACTTC. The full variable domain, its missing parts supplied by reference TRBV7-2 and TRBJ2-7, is GAGVSQSPSNKVTEKGKDVELRCDPISGHTALYWYRQSLGQGLEFLIYFQGNSAPDKSGLPSDRFSAERTGGSVSTLTIQRTQQEDSAVYLCASIGTGDGSSYEQYFGPGTRLTVT.

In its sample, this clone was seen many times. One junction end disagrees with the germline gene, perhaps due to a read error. CDR3 in DNA: TGCGCCAGCAGCCTCAGACTAGCGGGGGGGCGGCTCGGCGGGGAGCCGTTTTTT. It is translated as CASSLRLAGGRLGGEPFF. The chain joins TRBV4-1 to TRBJ2-2; TRBD2 matches 14 bases. CDR1 MGHRA and CDR2 YSYEKL come from the germline V gene. This CDR3 contains 18 residues.

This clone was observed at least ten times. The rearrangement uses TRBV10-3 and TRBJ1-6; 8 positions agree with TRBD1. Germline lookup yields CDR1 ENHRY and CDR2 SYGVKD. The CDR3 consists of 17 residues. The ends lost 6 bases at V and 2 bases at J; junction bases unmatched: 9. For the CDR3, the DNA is TGTGCCATCAGAGGAGGACAGGGAGGGCCCTATAATTCACCCCTCCACTTT. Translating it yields CAIRGGQGGPYNSPLHF.

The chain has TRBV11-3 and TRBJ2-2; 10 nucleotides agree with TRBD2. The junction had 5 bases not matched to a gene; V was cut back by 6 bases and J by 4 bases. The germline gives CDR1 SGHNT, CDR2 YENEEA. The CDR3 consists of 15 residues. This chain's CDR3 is CASSPASGGTGELFF. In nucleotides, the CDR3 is TGTGCCAGCAGTCCCGCTAGCGGGGGCACCGGGGAGCTGTTTTTT.

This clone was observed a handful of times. The CDR3 protein is CSARDAGGYTEAFF. CDR3 bases: TGCAGTGCTAGAGATGCAGGGGGCTACACTGAAGCTTTCTTT. The rearrangement uses TRBV20-1 and TRBJ1-1, with 8 bases lining up with TRBD1. V trimming: 0 bases; J trimming: 3 bases; junction bases outside the gene matches: 3. Per germline, CDR1 DFQATT and CDR2 SNEGSKA (reference sequence). The CDR3 is 14 residues long.

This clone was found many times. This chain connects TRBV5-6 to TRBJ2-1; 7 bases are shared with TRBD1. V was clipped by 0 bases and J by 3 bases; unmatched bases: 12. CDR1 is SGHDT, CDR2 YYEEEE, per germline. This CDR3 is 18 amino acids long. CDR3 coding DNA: TGTGCCAGCAGCTTGGGGGTCGGCTGGCAGGGGGTCTACAATGAGCAGTTCTTC. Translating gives CASSLGVGWQGVYNEQFF.

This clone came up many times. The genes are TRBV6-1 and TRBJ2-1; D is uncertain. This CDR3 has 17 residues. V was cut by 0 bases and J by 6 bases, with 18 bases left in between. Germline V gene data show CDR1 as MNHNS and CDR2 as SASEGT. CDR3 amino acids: CASSEAIFSGKINEQFF. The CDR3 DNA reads TGTGCCAGCAGTGAAGCGATCTTTTCCGGTAAGATCAATGAGCAGTTCTTC.

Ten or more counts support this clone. CDR3 residues: CASSYGEGQPQHF. CDR3 sequence (DNA): TGTGCCAGCAGTTACGGGGAAGGTCAGCCCCAGCATTTT. V gene TRBV6-5 combines with J gene TRBJ1-5; D remains ambiguous. Germline V lookup: CDR1 MNHEY, CDR2 SVGAGI. Trimming shortened V by 2 bases and J by 6 bases, and 8 bases separated the two germline ends. The CDR3 has 13 residues.

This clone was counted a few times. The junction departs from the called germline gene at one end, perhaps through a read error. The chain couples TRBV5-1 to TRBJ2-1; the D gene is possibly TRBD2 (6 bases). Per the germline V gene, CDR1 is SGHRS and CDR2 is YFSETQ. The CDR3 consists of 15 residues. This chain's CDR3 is CASRLETDRGNEQFF. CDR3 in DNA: TGCGCCAGCAGATTGGAAACCGATCGGGGGAATGAGCAGTTCTTC. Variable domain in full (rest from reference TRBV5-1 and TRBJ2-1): KAGVTQTPRYLIKTRGQQVTLSCSPISGHRSVSWYQQTPGQGLQFLFEYFSETQRNKGNFPGRFSGRQFSNSRSEMNVSTLELGDSALYLCASRLETDRGNEQFFGPGTRLTVL.

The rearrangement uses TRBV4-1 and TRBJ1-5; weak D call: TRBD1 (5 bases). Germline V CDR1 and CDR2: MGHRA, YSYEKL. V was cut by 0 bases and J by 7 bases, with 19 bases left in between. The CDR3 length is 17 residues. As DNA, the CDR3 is TGCGCCAGCAGCCAAGATTCGGCAAGGGGAGGAGGGCAGCCCCAGCATTTT. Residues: CASSQDSARGGGQPQHF.

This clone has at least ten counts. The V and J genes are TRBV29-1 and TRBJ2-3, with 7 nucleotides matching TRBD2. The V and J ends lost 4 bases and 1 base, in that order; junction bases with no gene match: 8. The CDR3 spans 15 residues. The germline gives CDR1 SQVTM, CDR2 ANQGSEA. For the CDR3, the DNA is TGCAGCGTTGCTGGCGTGGGAGGGGGCACAGATACGCAGTATTTT. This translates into CSVAGVGGGTDTQYF.

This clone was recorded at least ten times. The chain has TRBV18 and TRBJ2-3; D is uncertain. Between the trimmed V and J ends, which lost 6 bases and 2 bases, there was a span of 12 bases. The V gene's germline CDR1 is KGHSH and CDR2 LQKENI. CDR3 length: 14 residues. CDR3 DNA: TGTGCCAGCTCCTCCCAAAGGGACACAGATACGCAGTATTTT. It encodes CASSSQRDTDTQYF.

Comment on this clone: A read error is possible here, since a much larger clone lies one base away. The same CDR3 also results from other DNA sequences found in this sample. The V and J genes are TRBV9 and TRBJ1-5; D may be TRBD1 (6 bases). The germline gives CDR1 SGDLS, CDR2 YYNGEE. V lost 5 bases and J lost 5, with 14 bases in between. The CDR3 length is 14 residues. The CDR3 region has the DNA TGTGCCAGCAGTAAAGACGCAGGGGATCAGCCCCAGCATTTT. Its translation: CASSKDAGDQPQHF.

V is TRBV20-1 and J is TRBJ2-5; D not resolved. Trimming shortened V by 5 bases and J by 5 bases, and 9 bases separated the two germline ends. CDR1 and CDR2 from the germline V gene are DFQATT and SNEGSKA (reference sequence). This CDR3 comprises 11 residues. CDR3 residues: CSAPTRETQYF. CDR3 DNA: TGCAGTGCTCCTACCCGGGAGACCCAGTACTTC.